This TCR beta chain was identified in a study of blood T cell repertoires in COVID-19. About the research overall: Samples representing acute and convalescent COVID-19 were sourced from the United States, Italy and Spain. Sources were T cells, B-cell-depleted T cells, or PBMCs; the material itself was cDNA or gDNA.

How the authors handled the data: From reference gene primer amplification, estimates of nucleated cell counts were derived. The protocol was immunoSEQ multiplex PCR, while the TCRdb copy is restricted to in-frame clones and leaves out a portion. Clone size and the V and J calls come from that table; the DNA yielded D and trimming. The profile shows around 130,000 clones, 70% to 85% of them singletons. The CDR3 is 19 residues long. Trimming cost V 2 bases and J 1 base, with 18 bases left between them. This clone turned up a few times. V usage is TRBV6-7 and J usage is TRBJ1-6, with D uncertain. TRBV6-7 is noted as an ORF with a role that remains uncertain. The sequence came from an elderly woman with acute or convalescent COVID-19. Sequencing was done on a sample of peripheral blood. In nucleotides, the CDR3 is TGTGCCAGCAGTTACGACGGAGTGGCGTTTGGTTCCTATAATTCACCCCTCCACTTT. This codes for CASSYDGVAFGSYNSPLHF.